This T cell receptor beta chain was identified during a study of cytomegalovirus exposure and HLA in healthy donors. Broader study findings: Evidence from a later analysis indicated that most CMV-associated TCR beta chains looked HLA-restricted. The authors enumerated over 150 TCR beta chains as linked to cytomegalovirus. Later analysis identified a missense DCLRE1C variant that was linked to TCR beta V- and J-gene trimming.

Amplification used 60 Vbeta primers and 13 Jbeta primers. Original analysis: About 11 million of the 60 million to 80 million unique TCR beta chains counted in a later analysis were shared. The assay was immunoSEQ multiplex PCR, and TCRdb's table has in-frame clones only and misses some. That table is the source of V, J and clone size, and D and trimming were worked out from the DNA. Among over 100,000 clones listed, approximately 74% were seen once. Notes on this clone: Its matching antigen is unknown.

Sequences were obtained from PBMCs. This TCR derives from a male donor in good health and CMV-seronegative.

The CDR3 DNA follows: TGTGCCAGCAGCCTAACGGGACAGGGTCATCCGCAGTTCTTC. Protein: CASSLTGQGHPQFF. The chain has TRBV2 and TRBJ2-1; TRBD1 aligns across 9 bases. The CDR3 length is 14 residues. Germline V gene lookup returns CDR1 SNHLY and CDR2 FYNNEI. Losses at the gene ends were 6 bases for V and 12 bases for J; bases not matched to a gene: 12.